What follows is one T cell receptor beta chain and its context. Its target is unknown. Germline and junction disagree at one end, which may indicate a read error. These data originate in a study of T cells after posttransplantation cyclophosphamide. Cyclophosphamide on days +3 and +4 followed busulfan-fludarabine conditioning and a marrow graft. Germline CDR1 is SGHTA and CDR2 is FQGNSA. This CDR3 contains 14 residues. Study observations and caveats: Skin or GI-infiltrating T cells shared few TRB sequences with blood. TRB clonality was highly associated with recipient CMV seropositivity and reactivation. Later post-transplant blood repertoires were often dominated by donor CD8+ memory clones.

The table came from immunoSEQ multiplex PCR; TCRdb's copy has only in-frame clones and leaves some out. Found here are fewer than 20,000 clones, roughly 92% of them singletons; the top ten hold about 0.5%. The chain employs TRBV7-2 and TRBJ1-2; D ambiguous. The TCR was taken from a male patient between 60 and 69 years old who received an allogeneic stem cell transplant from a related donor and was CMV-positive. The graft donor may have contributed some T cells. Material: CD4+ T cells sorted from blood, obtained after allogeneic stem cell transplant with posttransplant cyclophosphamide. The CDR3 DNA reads TGCGCCAGCAGCCAAGATACGGGGTTAGGTGGCTACACCTTC. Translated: CASSQDTGLGGYTF.